This T cell receptor (beta chain) was identified during a study of tumor-infiltrating lymphocytes in primary liver carcinoma. Study context: The study reported T1-T3 N0M0 tumors spanning 4.2 to 10 cm. Study results and caveats: Bulk samples went unsorted, so CD4+ and CD8+ repertoires were not compared. Tumor-adjacent and tumor-blood pairs shared less of their repertoires than tumor region pairs shared.

About this clonotype: Its antigen is unidentified. A much larger clone sits a single nucleotide away, making a read error possible.

Germline DNA was extracted alongside blood RNA, which was obtained from unsorted whole blood. Blood samples of around 4 milliliters were drawn preoperatively. Priming with a constant-region primer yielded TCR beta cDNA from about 480 ng total RNA. ARM-PCR was slightly modified, and three nested multiplex PCR rounds with it gave rise to the TCR beta libraries. Each of the first two PCR rounds ran 9 to 11 cycles with TRBV1-TRBV30 forward and C-beta reverse primers. TCRdb passed the multiplex PCR reads through MiXCR, listing each CDR3 protein once. Of 310,000 or so distinct CDR3 sequences listed, almost 60% are singletons. This CDR3 spans 17 amino acids. The V gene's germline CDR1 is MNHNY and CDR2 SVGAGI (reference sequence).

Material for sequencing was peripheral blood. The origin of this receptor is a woman in her 30s with primary liver carcinoma and hepatitis B virus infection. The rearrangement uses TRBV6-6 and TRBJ2-5; 13 nucleotides agree with TRBD2. CDR3: CASSYLLAGGPGEAQYF. CDR3 DNA: TGTGCCAGCAGTTACCTACTAGCGGGAGGGCCGGGAGAGGCCCAGTACTTC.